The 2 T cell receptor beta chains below were found in one sample sequenced in a study of post-analysis software for immune sequencing data. Study outcomes and limitations: In patients, roughly 5 TRBV segments were more frequent than in controls, with TRBV5-6, TRBV5-1 and TRBV20-1 among them.

Every TCR beta cDNA library bore unique molecular identifiers. Each CDR3 protein is one row after TCRdb ran MiXCR on the PCR reads. Of fewer than 850,000 distinct CDR3 sequences in the sample, roughly 30% were seen once. Their antigens remain unidentified. The source material was blood. The receptors were sampled from a girl aged 10 to 17 with multiple sclerosis.

At least ten counts were recorded for this clonotype. V and J are TRBV27 and TRBJ1-2; 8 bases match TRBD1. The J segment lost 2 bases and the V segment lost 2 bases, leaving 16 bases of the junction unmatched. CDR1 MNHEY and CDR2 SMNVEV come from the germline V gene (reference sequence). The CDR3 spans 19 residues. CDR3 nucleotides: TGTGCCAGCAGTTTAAACGGCAATCCAGGGGGCGATTGGAACTATGGCTACACCTTC. This translates into CASSLNGNPGGDWNYGYTF.

The chain uses TRBV20-1 and TRBJ1-5, with no clear D. Germline lookup yields CDR1 DFQATT and CDR2 SNEGSKA (reference sequence). CDR3 length equals 14 residues. Trimming took 6 bases from V and 1 from J, leaving 13 bases between them. The CDR3 region is CSAGLLVSNQPQHF. The DNA for the CDR3 is TGCAGTGCAGGACTGCTCGTAAGCAATCAGCCCCAGCATTTT.